A single sample gave rise to the 25 T cell receptor beta chains below, sequenced in a study of CD8 T cells in Susac syndrome. The authors reverse transcribed roughly 0.5 to 1 ug RNA with random hexamers. From the immunoSEQ multiplex PCR reads, TCRdb called clonotypes with MiXCR, one entry per CDR3 protein. The data contain some 120,000 distinct CDR3 sequences, less than 95% of them singletons. The sequenced sample was CD4+ T cells from PBMCs. These receptor sequences come from a human donor in good health.

The chain is built from TRBV6-2 or TRBV6-3 and TRBJ1-4, with 8 positions matching TRBD1. The germline gives CDR1 MNHEY, CDR2 SVGEGT. This CDR3 has 12 amino acids. V was clipped by 10 bases and J by 9 bases; unmatched bases: 7. This CDR3 is CATGQGTKKLFF. The DNA of the CDR3 is TGTGCCACCGGACAGGGAACCAAAAAACTGTTTTTT.

The J gene is TRBJ2-7, the V gene TRBV9; TRBD2 might be the D (6 bases). The CDR3 consists of 19 residues. V lost 4 bases to trimming and J lost 0 bases, with 26 bases between them. Germline CDR1 SGDLS, CDR2 YYNGEE. The CDR3: CASSPGDGMRGKSSYEQYF. The CDR3 bases are TGTGCCAGCAGCCCGGGGGACGGTATGCGCGGGAAGAGCTCCTACGAGCAGTACTTC.

The J gene is TRBJ2-5, the V gene TRBV7-8, with 10 bases aligning to TRBD2. The CDR3 totals 17 residues. Germline V CDR1 and CDR2: SGHVS, FQNEAQ. Trimming cost V 4 bases and J 5 bases; bases outside gene matches: 13. DNA for the CDR3: TGTGCCAGCAGCTCTTTTCGACCTAGCGGGAGAGGGGAGACCCAGTACTTC. Translation: CASSSFRPSGRGETQYF.

This sequence joins TRBV20-1 and TRBJ1-1; D call uncertain. The CDR3 sequence is 14 residues long. Between the trimmed V and J ends, which lost 5 bases and 4 bases, there was a span of 17 bases. Germline loops: CDR1 DFQATT, CDR2 SNEGSKA (reference sequence). CDR3: CSAAPLPSGTEAFF. The DNA for the CDR3 is TGCAGTGCTGCCCCTCTTCCCTCGGGCACTGAAGCTTTCTTT.

This chain uses TRBV7-3 with TRBJ2-3; weak D call: TRBD2 (5 bases). The V and J ends lost 3 bases and 6 bases respectively, with 13 bases between them. The germline CDR1 and CDR2 sequences are SGHTA and FQGTGA. The CDR3 loop spans 14 amino acids. CDR3 in DNA: TGTGCCAGCAGCTTCCGAGGGATTTCGGATACGCAGTATTTT. It translates to CASSFRGISDTQYF.

The chain links TRBV27 to TRBJ1-2; TRBD1 agrees at 7 bases. The CDR3 is 16 amino acids. J gave up 2 bases and V 2 bases, and 8 bases lay outside the gene matches. CDR1 and CDR2 from the germline V gene are MNHEY and SMNVEV (reference sequence). The CDR3 nucleotides read TGTGCCAGCAGTTTACGTAGGGACAGAGGGAACTATGGCTACACCTTC. Translated, it gives CASSLRRDRGNYGYTF.

The chain links TRBV12-3 or TRBV12-4 to TRBJ1-5, with 9 bases matching TRBD1. With V trimmed by 6 bases and J by 0 bases, 12 bases remained unmatched. The CDR3 spans 18 residues. The CDR3 nucleotides are TGTGCCAGCAGCCCCGGGACAGGGCTCACAAATAGCAATCAGCCCCAGCATTTT. Protein sequence: CASSPGTGLTNSNQPQHF.

The chain recombines TRBV20-1 with TRBJ2-1; TRBD2 aligns across 10 bases. Losses at the gene ends were 6 bases for V and 7 bases for J; bases not matched to a gene: 12. Per the germline V gene, CDR1 is DFQATT and CDR2 is SNEGSKA (reference sequence). This CDR3 is built from 15 residues. The CDR3 here is CSAILLAGVGNEQFF. The CDR3 coding sequence is TGCAGTGCCATTCTCCTAGCGGGAGTGGGGAATGAGCAGTTCTTC.

The V gene is TRBV27, the J gene TRBJ2-7; TRBD2 matches at 10 bases. The V and J ends lost 5 bases and 3 bases, in that order; junction bases with no gene match: 4. This CDR3 has 14 residues. CDR1 and CDR2 from the germline V gene are MNHEY and SMNVEV (reference sequence). In DNA form, the CDR3 reads TGTGCCAGCAGTCCCCGGACTAGCGGCTACGAGCAGTACTTC. This gives the protein CASSPRTSGYEQYF.

V and J are TRBV3-1 and TRBJ2-7; D remains ambiguous. Germline V gene data show CDR1 as LGHDT and CDR2 as YNNKEL (reference sequence). The CDR3 sequence is 14 residues long. The germline V and J ends were trimmed by 2 bases and 3 bases, with 11 bases remaining between them. This chain's CDR3 is CASSQTENHYEQYF. Written as DNA, the CDR3 is TGTGCCAGCAGCCAAACCGAAAACCACTACGAGCAGTACTTC.

V gene TRBV5-4 combines with J gene TRBJ1-1; D gene ambiguous. Trimming removed 0 bases from V and 1 base from J, with 10 bases in between. This CDR3 has 15 amino acids. Per germline, CDR1 SGHNT and CDR2 YYREEE (reference sequence). The chain's CDR3 is CASSLAGVPNTEAFF. The CDR3 region has the DNA TGTGCCAGCAGCTTGGCGGGAGTACCGAACACTGAAGCTTTCTTT.

This chain joins TRBV25-1 and TRBJ2-6; D ambiguous. The CDR3 has 14 residues. V lost 2 bases and J lost 3, with 5 bases in between. Germline-derived CDR1 and CDR2 are MGHDK and SYGVNS. Here the CDR3 DNA reads TGTGCCAGCAGTGAAACGGGTGGGGCCAACGTCCTGACTTTC. Its protein product is CASSETGGANVLTF. The full variable domain, its missing parts supplied by reference TRBV25-1 and TRBJ2-6, is EADIYQTPRYLVIGTGKKITLECSQTMGHDKMYWYQQDPGMELHLIHYSYGVNSTEKGDLSSESTVSRIRTEHFPLTLESARPSHTSQYLCASSETGGANVLTFGAGSRLTVL.

The rearrangement uses TRBV20-1 and TRBJ1-1; TRBD1 is a possible D gene (6 bases). The V end lost 0 bases, the J end lost 5 bases, and 22 bases lay between the germline ends. This CDR3 has 17 residues. Germline V gives CDR1 DFQATT, CDR2 SNEGSKA (reference sequence). CDR3 DNA: TGCAGTGCTAGAGACGATGAAGGGGGGGGGCTTGTGACTGAAGCTTTCTTT. Protein: CSARDDEGGGLVTEAFF.

The V gene is TRBV30, the J gene TRBJ2-3, with 9 bases aligning to TRBD2. Trimming took 5 bases from V and 0 from J; bases not matched to a gene: 3. Per the germline V gene, CDR1 is GTSNPN and CDR2 is SVGIG (reference sequence). This CDR3 contains 14 residues. CDR3 nucleotides: TGTGCCTGGGGGCTAGCGGGAAGCACAGATACGCAGTATTTT. This sequence encodes CAWGLAGSTDTQYF.

This sequence joins TRBV25-1 and TRBJ2-5; TRBD2 matches at 8 bases. Germline CDR1 is MGHDK and CDR2 is SYGVNS. CDR3 length: 15 amino acids. The ends lost 1 base at V and 2 bases at J; junction bases unmatched: 3. This CDR3 is CASSELGGRQETQYF. CDR3 coding DNA: TGTGCCAGCAGTGAATTAGGCGGGAGGCAAGAGACCCAGTACTTC. Using reference TRBV25-1 and TRBJ2-5 for the parts outside the CDR3, the full variable domain is EADIYQTPRYLVIGTGKKITLECSQTMGHDKMYWYQQDPGMELHLIHYSYGVNSTEKGDLSSESTVSRIRTEHFPLTLESARPSHTSQYLCASSELGGRQETQYFGPGTRLLVL.

This clonotype was seen just once. The gene calls are TRBV7-2 and TRBJ1-1; D is perhaps TRBD1 (5 bases). Deletions cut 4 bases from V and 5 bases from J, with 14 bases between. Per the germline V gene, CDR1 is SGHTA and CDR2 is FQGNSA. This CDR3 comprises 14 residues. Here the CDR3 reads CASSSGTAWTEAFF. The CDR3 bases are TGTGCCAGCAGCTCAGGGACTGCCTGGACTGAAGCTTTCTTT.

On this clonotype itself: The germline gene is not matched at one end of the junction; a read error may be the cause. CDR3 DNA: TGTGCCAGCAGGTTGGGACAGGGTGATGTCAAAACGCAGTATTTT. Translated, it gives CASRLGQGDVKTQYF. The rearrangement joins TRBV5-8 to TRBJ2-3; 9 nucleotides align to TRBD1. The CDR3 spans 15 residues. Germline V gene lookup returns CDR1 SGHTS and CDR2 YDEGEE.

This chain joins TRBV4-3 and TRBJ2-7; D might be TRBD2 (6 bases). The germline V gene encodes CDR1 LGHNA and CDR2 YSLEER. This CDR3 has 16 residues. With 2 bases removed from V and 0 bases from J, the gap between germline ends came to 14 bases. This chain's CDR3 is CASSQYLASASYEQYF. DNA of the CDR3: TGCGCCAGCAGCCAATATCTTGCTAGCGCCTCCTACGAGCAGTACTTC.

This clonotype was detected once. The CDR3 sequence: CASSFSFGTQSSYEQYF. The CDR3 nucleotides are TGTGCCAGCAGCTTCTCGTTCGGGACTCAGAGCTCCTACGAGCAGTACTTC. This chain connects TRBV11-2 to TRBJ2-7, with a tentative D call TRBD2 (6 bases). V gave up 3 bases and J gave up 0 bases, with 18 bases separating them. This CDR3 spans 17 amino acids. The germline CDR1 and CDR2 sequences are SGHAT and FQNNGV.

The V and J genes are TRBV30 and TRBJ2-5; 11 nucleotides match TRBD2. CDR3 length equals 16 residues. Germline loops: CDR1 GTSNPN, CDR2 SVGIG (reference sequence). V shed 3 bases and J 2 bases; nucleotides not matched to a gene: 8. In DNA form, the CDR3 reads TGTGCCTGGAGGCGAACTGCTAGCGGGGGGCAAGAGACCCAGTACTTC. Amino acids: CAWRRTASGGQETQYF.

The chain is built from TRBV11-2 and TRBJ1-4; the D is unclear. The CDR3 has 14 residues. Trimming left V 3 bases short and J 0 bases short, with 5 bases between. CDR1 SGHAT and CDR2 FQNNGV come from the germline V gene. CDR3 loop: CASSLLPTNEKLFF. Here the CDR3 DNA reads TGTGCCAGCAGCTTGCTACCAACTAATGAAAAACTGTTTTTT.

The chain couples TRBV5-1 to TRBJ2-7; 10 bases fit TRBD2. CDR3 length: 15 amino acids. J lost 2 bases, V lost 4 bases, and 6 bases had no gene match. The germline CDR1 and CDR2 sequences are SGHRS and YFSETQ. The CDR3 protein is CASSPVAGGTYEQYF. CDR3 nucleotide sequence: TGCGCCAGCAGCCCCGTAGCGGGAGGAACCTACGAGCAGTACTTC.

As for this clonotype: An end of the junction does not agree with germline; a read error may underlie this. The rearrangement joins TRBV12-3 or TRBV12-4 to TRBJ1-1, with D perhaps matching TRBD1 (5 bases). The CDR3 runs 16 residues. CDR3 loop: CASSPPSSGRGTEAFF. CDR3 bases: TGTGCCAGCAGTCCACCTTCAAGTGGCCGGGGCACTGAAGCCTTCTTT.

The gene calls are TRBV23-1 and TRBJ1-2, with no clear D. Being an ORF, TRBV23-1 has a function that is uncertain. The CDR3 runs to 11 residues. V lost 2 bases and J lost 6, with 4 bases in between. The CDR3 DNA sequence: TGCGCCAGCAGTCAACCCAATGGCTACACCTTC. Encoded protein: CASSQPNGYTF.

The gene calls are TRBV2 and TRBJ2-7; TRBD2 is a possible D gene (5 bases). Germline-derived CDR1 and CDR2 are SNHLY and FYNNEI. The CDR3 has 15 residues. V lost 2 bases and J 0 bases, leaving 11 bases between the germline ends. CDR3 protein: CASSELLGSSYEQYF. For the CDR3, the DNA is TGTGCCAGCAGTGAACTCCTTGGGAGCTCCTACGAGCAGTACTTC.